This T cell receptor (beta chain) was observed in a study of T cell responses to AZD1222 COVID-19 vaccine. Study-wide results and caveats: Baseline seropositives among AZD1222 recipients totaled only five to seven. Repertoires were obtained only post-peak T cell response. CD4 TCRs associated with vaccination spanned spike, dominating at 160-218 and 743-854. There were mostly white British donors and more females than males, and clonal diversity was possibly underestimated.

This CDR3 is 13 amino acids long. The junction had 2 bases not matched to a gene; V was cut back by 6 bases and J by 1 base. Germline V gene sequence: CDR1 ENHRY, CDR2 SYGVKD. Remarks on this clone: Its matching antigen is unknown.

Sequenced by immunoSEQ multiplex PCR; TCRdb stores in-frame clones only, minus some. In the table there are about 100,000 clones, 85% to 90% of which are singletons. This chain uses TRBV10-3 with TRBJ2-5, with 7 bases matching TRBD1. The receptor was isolated from an adult in good health. The sample consisted of peripheral blood, taken on day 0 of AZD1222 vaccination. CDR3 amino acids: CAIRTGPQETQYF. DNA for the CDR3: TGTGCCATCAGGACAGGGCCCCAAGAGACCCAGTACTTC.